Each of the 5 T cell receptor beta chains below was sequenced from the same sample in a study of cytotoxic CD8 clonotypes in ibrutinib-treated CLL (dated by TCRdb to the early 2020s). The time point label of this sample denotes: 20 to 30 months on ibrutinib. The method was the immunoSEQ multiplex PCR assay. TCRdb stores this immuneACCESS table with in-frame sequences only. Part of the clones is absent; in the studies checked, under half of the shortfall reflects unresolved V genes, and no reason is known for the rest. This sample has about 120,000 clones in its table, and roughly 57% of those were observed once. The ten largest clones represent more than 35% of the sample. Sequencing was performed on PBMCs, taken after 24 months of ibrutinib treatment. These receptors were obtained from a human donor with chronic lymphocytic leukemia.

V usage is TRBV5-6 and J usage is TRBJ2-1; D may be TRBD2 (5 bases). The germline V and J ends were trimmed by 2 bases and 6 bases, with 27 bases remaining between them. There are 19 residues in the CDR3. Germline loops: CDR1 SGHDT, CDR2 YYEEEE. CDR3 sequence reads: CASSFTSLRLLASSNEQFF. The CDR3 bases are TGTGCCAGCAGCTTCACATCGCTTCGACTGTTGGCTAGCTCCAATGAGCAGTTCTTC.

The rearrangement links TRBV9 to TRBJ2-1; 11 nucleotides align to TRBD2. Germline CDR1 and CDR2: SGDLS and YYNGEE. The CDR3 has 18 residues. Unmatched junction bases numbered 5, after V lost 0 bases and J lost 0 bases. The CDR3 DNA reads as TGTGCCAGCAGCGTAGGGGGACTAGCGGTCGACTCCTACAATGAGCAGTTCTTC. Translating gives CASSVGGLAVDSYNEQFF.

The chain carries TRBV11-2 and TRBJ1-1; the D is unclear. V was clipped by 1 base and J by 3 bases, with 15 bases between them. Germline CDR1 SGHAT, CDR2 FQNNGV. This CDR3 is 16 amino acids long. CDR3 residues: CASSLGSFFRDTEAFF. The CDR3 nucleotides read TGTGCCAGCAGCTTAGGCTCATTTTTCCGGGACACTGAAGCTTTCTTT. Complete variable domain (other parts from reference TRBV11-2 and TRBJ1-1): EAGVAQSPRYKIIEKRQSVAFWCNPISGHATLYWYQQILGQGPKLLIQFQNNGVVDDSQLPKDRFSAERLKGVDSTLKIQPAKLEDSAVYLCASSLGSFFRDTEAFFGQGTRLTVV.

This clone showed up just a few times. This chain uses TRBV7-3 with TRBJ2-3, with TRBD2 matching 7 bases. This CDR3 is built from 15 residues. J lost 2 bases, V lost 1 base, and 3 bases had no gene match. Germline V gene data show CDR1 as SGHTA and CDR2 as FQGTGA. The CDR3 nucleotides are TGTGCCAGCAGCTTAATCGGGGGGTTCACAGATACGCAGTATTTT. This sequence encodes CASSLIGGFTDTQYF.

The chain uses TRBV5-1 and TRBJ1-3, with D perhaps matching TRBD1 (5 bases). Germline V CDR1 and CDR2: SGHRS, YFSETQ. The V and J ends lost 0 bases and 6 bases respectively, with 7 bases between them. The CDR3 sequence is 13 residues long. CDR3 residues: CASSLGGENTIYF. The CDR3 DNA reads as TGCGCCAGCAGCTTGGGAGGGGAAAACACCATATATTTT.